This entry describes one T cell receptor beta chain. Its antigen is currently unknown. The data stem from a study of shared clonotypes between healthy human individuals. Study results and caveats: Shared across a few donors were 4% to 5% of the naive CD4 clonotypes. Non-shared clonotypes showed lower generation probabilities than clonotypes common to all four donors.

Donors were healthy HIV-negative adults without recent acute infections or vaccinations. Template for every sorted-subset replicate PCR totaled approximately 0.2 ug DNA, approximately 30,000 T cell genomes. Sequenced by immunoSEQ multiplex PCR; TCRdb stores in-frame clones only, minus some. The sample includes about 2.3 million clones, approximately 95% of them seen just once. The CDR3 spans 14 residues. Germline V gene data show CDR1 as LNHDA and CDR2 as SQIVND (reference sequence). Trimming took 3 bases from V and 2 from J, leaving 11 bases between them. This sequence originates from a man aged 18-30 years in good health. Some clones in this sample may be carry-over from other donors' samples. Sequenced input: naive CD4+ T cells from PBMCs. Regarding subset: CD45RA+ positively selected. V and J are TRBV19 and TRBJ2-7; a weak D match, TRBD2 (5 bases). CDR3 sequence (DNA): TGTGCCAGTAGTATTGGGCTGGGAGCCTACGAGCAGTACTTC. Translated, it gives CASSIGLGAYEQYF.